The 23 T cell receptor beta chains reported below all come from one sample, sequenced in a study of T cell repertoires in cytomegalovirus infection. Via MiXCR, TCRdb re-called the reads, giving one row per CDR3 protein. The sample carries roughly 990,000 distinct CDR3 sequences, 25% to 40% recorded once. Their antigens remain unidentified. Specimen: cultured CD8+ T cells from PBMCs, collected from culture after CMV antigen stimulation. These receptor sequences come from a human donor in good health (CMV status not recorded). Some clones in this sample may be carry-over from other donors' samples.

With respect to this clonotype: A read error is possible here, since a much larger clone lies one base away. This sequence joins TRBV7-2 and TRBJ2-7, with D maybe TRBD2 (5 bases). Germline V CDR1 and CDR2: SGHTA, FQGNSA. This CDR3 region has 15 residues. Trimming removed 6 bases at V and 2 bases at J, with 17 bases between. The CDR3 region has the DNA TGTGCCAGCAGTAGTCAACTAGTGGAAACCTACGAGCAGTACTTC. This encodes CASSSQLVETYEQYF.

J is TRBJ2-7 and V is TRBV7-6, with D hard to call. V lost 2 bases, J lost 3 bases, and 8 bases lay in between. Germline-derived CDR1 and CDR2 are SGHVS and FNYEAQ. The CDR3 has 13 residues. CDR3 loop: CASSLYSYYEQYF. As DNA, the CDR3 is TGTGCCAGCAGCTTATACAGTTACTACGAGCAGTACTTC.

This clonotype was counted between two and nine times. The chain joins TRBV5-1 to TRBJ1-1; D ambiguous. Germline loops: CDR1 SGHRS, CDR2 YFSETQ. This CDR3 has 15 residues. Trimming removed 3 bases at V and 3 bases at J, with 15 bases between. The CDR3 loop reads CASSWLSGGDTEAFF. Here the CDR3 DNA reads TGCGCCAGCAGCTGGCTGTCCGGCGGCGACACTGAAGCTTTCTTT.

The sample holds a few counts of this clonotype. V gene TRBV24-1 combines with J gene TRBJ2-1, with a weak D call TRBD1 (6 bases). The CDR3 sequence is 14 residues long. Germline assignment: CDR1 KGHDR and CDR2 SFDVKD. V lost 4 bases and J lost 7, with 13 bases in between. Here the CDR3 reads CATSDRDIWNEQFF. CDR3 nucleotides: TGTGCCACCAGTGACCGGGACATTTGGAATGAGCAGTTCTTC.

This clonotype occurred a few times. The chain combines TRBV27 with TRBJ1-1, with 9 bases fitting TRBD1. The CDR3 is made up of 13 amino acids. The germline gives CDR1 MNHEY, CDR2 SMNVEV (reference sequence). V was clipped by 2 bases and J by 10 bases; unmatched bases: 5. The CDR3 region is CASSLTPGQGAFF. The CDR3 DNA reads TGTGCCAGCAGTTTAACCCCGGGACAGGGAGCTTTCTTT.

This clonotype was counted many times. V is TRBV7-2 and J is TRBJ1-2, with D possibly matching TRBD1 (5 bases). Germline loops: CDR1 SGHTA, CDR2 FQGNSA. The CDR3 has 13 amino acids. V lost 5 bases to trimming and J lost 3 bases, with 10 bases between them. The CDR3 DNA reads TGTGCCAGCAGCGCCGAGGGGTACTATGGCTACACCTTC. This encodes CASSAEGYYGYTF.

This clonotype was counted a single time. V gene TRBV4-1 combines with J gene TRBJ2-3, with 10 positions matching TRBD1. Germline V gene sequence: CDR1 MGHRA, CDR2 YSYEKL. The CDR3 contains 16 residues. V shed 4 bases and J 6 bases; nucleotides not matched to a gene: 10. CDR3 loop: CASSPGTGAVTDTQYF. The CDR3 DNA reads TGCGCCAGCAGCCCCGGGACAGGGGCCGTTACGGATACGCAGTATTTT.

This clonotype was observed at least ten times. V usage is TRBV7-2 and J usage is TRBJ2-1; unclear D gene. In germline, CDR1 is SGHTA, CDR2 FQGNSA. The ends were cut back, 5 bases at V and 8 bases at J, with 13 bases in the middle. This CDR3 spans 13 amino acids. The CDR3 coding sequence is TGTGCCAGCAGCCCCCGGAGAGTTGATGAGCAGTTCTTC. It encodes CASSPRRVDEQFF.

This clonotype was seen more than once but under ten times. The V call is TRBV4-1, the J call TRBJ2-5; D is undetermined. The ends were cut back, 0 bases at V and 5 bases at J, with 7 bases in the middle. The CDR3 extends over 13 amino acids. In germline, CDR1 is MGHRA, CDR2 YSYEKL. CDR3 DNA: TGCGCCAGCAGCCAAGAGGGCCGGGAGACCCAGTACTTC. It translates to CASSQEGRETQYF.

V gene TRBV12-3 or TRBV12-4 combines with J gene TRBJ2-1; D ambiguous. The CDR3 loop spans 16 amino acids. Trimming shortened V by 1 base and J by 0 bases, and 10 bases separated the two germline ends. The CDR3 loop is CASSLGPRSSYNEQFF. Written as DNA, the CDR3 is TGTGCCAGCAGTTTAGGGCCACGAAGCTCCTACAATGAGCAGTTCTTC.

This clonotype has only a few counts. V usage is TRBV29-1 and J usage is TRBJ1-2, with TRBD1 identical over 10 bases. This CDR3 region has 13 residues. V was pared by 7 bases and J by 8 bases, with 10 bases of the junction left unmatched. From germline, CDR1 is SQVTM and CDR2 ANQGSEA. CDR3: CSARTGTGEGYTF. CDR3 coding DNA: TGCAGCGCCAGAACCGGGACAGGGGAAGGCTACACCTTC.

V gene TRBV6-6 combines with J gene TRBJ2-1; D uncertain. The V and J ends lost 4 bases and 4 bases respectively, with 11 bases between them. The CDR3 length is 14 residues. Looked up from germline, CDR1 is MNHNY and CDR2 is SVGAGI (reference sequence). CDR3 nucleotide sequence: TGTGCCAGCAGTTCCTTCAAGCGTTACAATGAGCAGTTCTTC. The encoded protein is CASSSFKRYNEQFF.

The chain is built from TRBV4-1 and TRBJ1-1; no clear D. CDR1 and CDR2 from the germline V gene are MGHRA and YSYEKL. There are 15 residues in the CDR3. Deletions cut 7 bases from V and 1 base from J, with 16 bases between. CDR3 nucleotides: TGCGCCAGCAACCCGCAGGAGAGGGCGAACACTGAAGCTTTCTTT. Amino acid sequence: CASNPQERANTEAFF.

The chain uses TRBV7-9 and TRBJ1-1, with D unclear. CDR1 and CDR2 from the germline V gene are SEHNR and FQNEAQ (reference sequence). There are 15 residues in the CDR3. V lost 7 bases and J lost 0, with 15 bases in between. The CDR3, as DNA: TGTGCCAGCACCCGAGTTCGATACGTGAACACTGAAGCTTTCTTT. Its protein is CASTRVRYVNTEAFF.

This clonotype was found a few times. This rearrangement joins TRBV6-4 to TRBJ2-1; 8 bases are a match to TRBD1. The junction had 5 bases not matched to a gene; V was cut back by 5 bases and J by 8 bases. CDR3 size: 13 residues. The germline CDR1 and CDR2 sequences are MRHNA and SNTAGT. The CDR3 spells CASSPQGVDEQFF. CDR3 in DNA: TGTGCCAGCAGTCCACAGGGGGTGGATGAGCAGTTCTTC.

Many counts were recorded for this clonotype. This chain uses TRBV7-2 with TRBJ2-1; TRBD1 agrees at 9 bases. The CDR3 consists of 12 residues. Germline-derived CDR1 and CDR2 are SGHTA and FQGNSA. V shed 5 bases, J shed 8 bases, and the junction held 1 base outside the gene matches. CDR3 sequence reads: CASSRTGDEQFF. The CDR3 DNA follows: TGTGCCAGCAGCAGGACAGGGGATGAGCAGTTCTTC.

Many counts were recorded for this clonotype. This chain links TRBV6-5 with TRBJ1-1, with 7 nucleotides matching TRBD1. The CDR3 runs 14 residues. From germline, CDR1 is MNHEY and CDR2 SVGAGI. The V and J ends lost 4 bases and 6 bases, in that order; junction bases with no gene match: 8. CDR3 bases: TGTGCCAGCAGTTGGGGAGGGGGCCGTTCTGAAGCTTTCTTT. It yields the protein CASSWGGGRSEAFF.

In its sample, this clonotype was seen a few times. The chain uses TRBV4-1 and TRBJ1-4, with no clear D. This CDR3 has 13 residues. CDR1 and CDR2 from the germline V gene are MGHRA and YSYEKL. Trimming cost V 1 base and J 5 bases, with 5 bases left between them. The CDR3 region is CASSQAGNEKLFF. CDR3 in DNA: TGCGCCAGCAGCCAAGCCGGAAATGAAAAACTGTTTTTT.

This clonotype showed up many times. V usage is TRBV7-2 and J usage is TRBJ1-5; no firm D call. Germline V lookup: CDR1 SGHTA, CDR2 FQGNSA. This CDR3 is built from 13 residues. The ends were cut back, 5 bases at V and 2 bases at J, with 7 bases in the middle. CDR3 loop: CASSQRGNQPQHF. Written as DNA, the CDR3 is TGTGCCAGCAGCCAACGGGGCAATCAGCCCCAGCATTTT.

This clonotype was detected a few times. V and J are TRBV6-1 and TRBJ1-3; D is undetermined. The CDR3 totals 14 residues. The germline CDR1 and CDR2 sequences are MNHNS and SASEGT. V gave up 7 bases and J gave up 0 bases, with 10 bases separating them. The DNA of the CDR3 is TGTGCCAGCACCCGCAGAGGCTCTGGAAACACCATATATTTT. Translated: CASTRRGSGNTIYF.

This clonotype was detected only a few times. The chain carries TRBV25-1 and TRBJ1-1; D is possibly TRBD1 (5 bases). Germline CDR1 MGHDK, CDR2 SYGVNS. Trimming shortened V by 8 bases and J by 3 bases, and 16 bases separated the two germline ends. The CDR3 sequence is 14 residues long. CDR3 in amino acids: CASGMSGTYTEAFF. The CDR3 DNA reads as TGTGCCAGCGGGATGTCAGGGACCTACACTGAAGCTTTCTTT.

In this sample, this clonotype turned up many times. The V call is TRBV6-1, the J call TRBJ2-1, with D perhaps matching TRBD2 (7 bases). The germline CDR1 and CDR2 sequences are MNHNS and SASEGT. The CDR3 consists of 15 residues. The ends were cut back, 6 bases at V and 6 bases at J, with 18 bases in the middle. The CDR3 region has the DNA TGTGCCAGCAGCCTTCCGCGGGGGCTACGCAATGAGCAGTTCTTC. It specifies CASSLPRGLRNEQFF.

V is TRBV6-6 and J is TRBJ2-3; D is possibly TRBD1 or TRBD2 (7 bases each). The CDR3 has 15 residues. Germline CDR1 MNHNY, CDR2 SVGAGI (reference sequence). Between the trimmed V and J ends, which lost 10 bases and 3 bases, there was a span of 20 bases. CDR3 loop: CATSGTAHGTDTQYF. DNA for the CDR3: TGTGCCACCAGCGGGACAGCCCACGGAACAGATACGCAGTATTTT.